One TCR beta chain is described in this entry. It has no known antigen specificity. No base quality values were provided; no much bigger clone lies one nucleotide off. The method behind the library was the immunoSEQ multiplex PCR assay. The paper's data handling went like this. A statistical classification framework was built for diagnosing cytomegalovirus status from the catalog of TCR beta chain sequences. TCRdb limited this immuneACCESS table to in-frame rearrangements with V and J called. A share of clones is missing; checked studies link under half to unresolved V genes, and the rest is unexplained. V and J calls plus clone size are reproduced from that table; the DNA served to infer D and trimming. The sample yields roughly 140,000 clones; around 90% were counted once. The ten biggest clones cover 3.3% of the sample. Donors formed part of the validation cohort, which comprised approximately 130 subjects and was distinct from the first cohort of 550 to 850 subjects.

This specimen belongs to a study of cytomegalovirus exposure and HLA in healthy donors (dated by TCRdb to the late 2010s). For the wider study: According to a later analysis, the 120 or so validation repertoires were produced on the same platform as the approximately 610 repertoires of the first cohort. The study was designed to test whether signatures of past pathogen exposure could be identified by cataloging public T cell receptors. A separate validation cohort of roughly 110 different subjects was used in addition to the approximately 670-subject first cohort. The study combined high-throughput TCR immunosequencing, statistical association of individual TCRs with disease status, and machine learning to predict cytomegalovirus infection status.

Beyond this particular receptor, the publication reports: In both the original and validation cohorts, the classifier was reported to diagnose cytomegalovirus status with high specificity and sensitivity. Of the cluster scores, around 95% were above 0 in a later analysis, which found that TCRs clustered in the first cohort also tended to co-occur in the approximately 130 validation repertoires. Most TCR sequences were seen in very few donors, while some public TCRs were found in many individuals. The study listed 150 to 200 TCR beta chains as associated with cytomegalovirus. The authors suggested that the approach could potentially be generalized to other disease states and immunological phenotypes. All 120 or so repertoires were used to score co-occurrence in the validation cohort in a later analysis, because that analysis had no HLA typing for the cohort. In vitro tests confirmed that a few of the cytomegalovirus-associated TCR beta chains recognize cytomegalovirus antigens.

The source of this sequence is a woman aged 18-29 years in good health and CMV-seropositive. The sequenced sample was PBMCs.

Read as DNA, the sequence is TGTGCCAGCAGCGTTCAGACAGGGACCGATGAGCAGTTCTTC. Its protein reads: CASSVQTGTDEQFF. The chain is assembled from TRBV4-2 and TRBJ2-1; 7 of the junction bases match TRBD1. The CDR3 starts with the cysteine, ends with the phenylalanine, and has 14 residues. Only the CDR3 DNA is retained, 42 bases long and in frame from the first base. Clipping removes 5 bases from V and 8 bases from J, with 9 as the unmatched junction base count. CDR1 LGHNA and CDR2 YNFKEQ were looked up in the germline V gene.